This T cell receptor (beta chain) is drawn from a study of shared clonotypes between healthy human individuals. The CDR3 extends over 16 amino acids. CDR1 is MDHEN, CDR2 SYDVKM, per germline. Trimming stripped 3 bases from V and 7 bases from J, with 18 bases between. In the naive CD8 group, cells lacked CD45RO and were positively selected for CCR7, so terminally differentiated effector memory CD45RA+ cells were left out. About this clone itself: What it binds is unknown.

When replicate PCRs were run on sorted subsets, they used around 200 ng DNA, 30,000 to 35,000 T cell genomes. Data came from immunoSEQ multiplex PCR; TCRdb stores just in-frame clones and leaves some out. Of about 820,000 clones in the sample, 85% to 95% were seen once. Study results and limitations: In a few donors, around 4.8% of naive CD4 clonotypes appeared in common. Some clonotypes were shared by all four sorted-subset donors, while others were not shared. The non-shared ones had lower generation probabilities than the shared ones.

The sample was naive CD8+ T cells sorted from blood. The gene calls are TRBV28 and TRBJ1-4, with D maybe TRBD1 (6 bases). The source of this sequence is a man aged 25-45 years in good health. CDR3 nucleotide sequence: TGTGCCAGCAGTTTTCGTCCAGGGGTTGTTAGTGAAAAACTGTTTTTT. As protein: CASSFRPGVVSEKLFF. Full variable domain (missing parts from reference TRBV28 and TRBJ1-4): DVKVTQSSRYLVKRTGEKVFLECVQDMDHENMFWYRQDPGLGLRLIYFSYDVKMKEKGDIPEGYSVSREKKERFSLILESASTNQTSMYLCASSFRPGVVSEKLFFGSGTQLSVL.